This entry lists 10 T cell receptor beta chains sequenced from one sample in a study of T cell responses to AZD1222 COVID-19 vaccine. Measured with immunoSEQ multiplex PCR; TCRdb has only the in-frame clones, and not every one. There are tens of thousands of clones in the sample; around 87% occur only once, and 9% to 13% lies in the top ten. Sequencing was performed on peripheral blood, taken 28 days after the second AZD1222 dose. All receptors come from an adult who received the AZD1222 COVID-19 vaccine.

The gene calls are TRBV7-9 and TRBJ2-7; D is unresolved. Germline V gene data show CDR1 as SEHNR and CDR2 as FQNEAQ (reference sequence). The CDR3 length is 12 residues. Trimming stripped 3 bases from V and 2 bases from J, with 5 bases between. DNA for the CDR3: TGTGCCAGCAGCTTCTCCCCCTACGAGCAGTACTTC. It codes for CASSFSPYEQYF.

This chain links TRBV30 with TRBJ1-2, with 9 nucleotides matching TRBD1. Trimming removed 2 bases from V and 7 bases from J; junction bases left unmatched: 5. CDR3 size: 13 residues. Germline assignment: CDR1 GTSNPN and CDR2 SVGIG (reference sequence). The CDR3 reads CAWSRDRESGYTF. The CDR3 DNA reads as TGTGCCTGGAGTAGGGACAGGGAAAGTGGCTACACCTTC.

V gene TRBV5-1 combines with J gene TRBJ1-1; D is undetermined. The CDR3 runs 12 residues. V was clipped by 0 bases and J by 3 bases, with 3 bases between them. Germline lookup yields CDR1 SGHRS and CDR2 YFSETQ. CDR3 region: CASSLEDTEAFF. The CDR3 DNA follows: TGCGCCAGCAGCTTGGAGGACACTGAAGCTTTCTTT.

This sequence joins TRBV7-8 and TRBJ1-2; 10 positions agree with TRBD1. In germline, CDR1 is SGHVS, CDR2 FQNEAQ. CDR3 size: 14 residues. V lost 4 bases and J lost 3; bases outside the gene matches: 2. CDR3 coding DNA: TGTGCCAGCAGCTGGGGGACAGGGGACTATGGCTACACCTTC. Translating it yields CASSWGTGDYGYTF.

The chain joins TRBV4-3 to TRBJ1-1; 10 bases match TRBD1. CDR3 size: 16 residues. Germline assignment: CDR1 LGHNA and CDR2 YSLEER. Germline trimming cut 1 base from V and 5 bases from J; bases unmatched to any gene: 7. For the CDR3, the DNA is TGCGCCAGCAGCCAAGGTCGGGACAGGGGAAGGACTGAAGCTTTCTTT. Translation gives CASSQGRDRGRTEAFF.

The rearrangement joins TRBV19 to TRBJ1-5, with a weak D call TRBD1 (6 bases). The germline CDR1 and CDR2 sequences are LNHDA and SQIVND (reference sequence). The CDR3 contains 13 residues. V was clipped by 6 bases and J by 6 bases, with 12 bases between them. CDR3 loop: CASSGGGGQPQHF. Written as DNA, the CDR3 is TGTGCCAGTAGCGGGGGCGGAGGTCAGCCCCAGCATTTT.

The gene calls are TRBV6-2 or TRBV6-3 and TRBJ1-1, with a weak D call TRBD1 (6 bases). Germline-derived CDR1 and CDR2 are MNHEY and SVGEGT. The V gene lost 0 bases and the J gene lost 4 bases, with 12 bases spanning the gap. The CDR3 runs to 15 residues. CDR3 loop: CASSYSNQGLTEAFF. In DNA form, the CDR3 reads TGTGCCAGCAGTTACTCGAATCAGGGGCTCACTGAAGCTTTCTTT.

The chain is built from TRBV5-1 and TRBJ2-6, with 9 bases identical to TRBD1. The CDR3 has 17 residues. V lost 0 bases to trimming and J lost 0 bases; unmatched junction nucleotides: 1. Germline CDR1 and CDR2: SGHRS and YFSETQ. The CDR3 sequence: CASSLGDRASGANVLTF. CDR3 in DNA: TGCGCCAGCAGCTTGGGGGACAGGGCCTCTGGGGCCAACGTCCTGACTTTC.

This clone was seen just once. J is TRBJ2-3 and V is TRBV3-1 (or the pseudogene TRBV3-2); 7 nucleotides align to TRBD2. Looked up from germline, CDR1 is LGHDT and CDR2 is YNNKEL (reference sequence). CDR3 size: 13 residues. Germline trimming cut 4 bases from V and 4 bases from J; bases unmatched to any gene: 2. The CDR3 here is CASSPLAADTQYF. In nucleotides, the CDR3 is TGTGCCAGCAGCCCCCTAGCGGCAGATACGCAGTATTTT.

This clone was observed at least ten times. The chain combines TRBV6-1 with TRBJ1-4, with a possible D match to TRBD1 (5 bases). CDR1 and CDR2 from the germline V gene are MNHNS and SASEGT. The germline V and J ends were trimmed by 2 bases and 4 bases, with 11 bases remaining between them. The CDR3 contains 15 residues. In nucleotides, the CDR3 is TGTGCCAGCAGTGAATGGGACGGCAATAATGAAAAACTGTTTTTT. Translation gives CASSEWDGNNEKLFF.